These 12 T cell receptor beta chains share one sample of origin, sequenced in a study of T cell changes during pregnancy in multiple sclerosis. Sequenced by immunoSEQ multiplex PCR; TCRdb stores in-frame clones only, minus some. Of tens of thousands of clones detected, over 95% appear once; the ten largest clones hold roughly 2.4%. Sequences were derived from CD8+ T cells from peripheral blood mononuclear cells, sampled after pregnancy. Every receptor here comes from a female donor with multiple sclerosis, enrolled in a pregnancy study.

The chain employs TRBV25-1 and TRBJ1-5; D call uncertain. Germline values: CDR1 MGHDK, CDR2 SYGVNS. Trimming pared 5 bases from V and 1 base from J, leaving 9 bases between. The CDR3 has 14 residues. CDR3 in amino acids: CASSPLGSNQPQHF. CDR3 sequence (DNA): TGTGCCAGCAGTCCCCTGGGCAGCAATCAGCCCCAGCATTTT.

V is TRBV19 and J is TRBJ2-3; tentatively, D is TRBD2 (5 bases). V shed 5 bases and J shed 6 bases, with 12 bases lying between them. CDR1 is LNHDA and CDR2 is SQIVND in the germline V gene (reference sequence). The CDR3 is 13 amino acids. This CDR3 is CASSLGLKDTQYF. Written as DNA, the CDR3 is TGTGCCAGTAGTTTAGGACTTAAGGATACGCAGTATTTT.

The rearrangement uses TRBV27 and TRBJ2-4, with TRBD1 identical over 7 bases. This CDR3 spans 14 amino acids. Germline CDR1 is MNHEY and CDR2 is SMNVEV (reference sequence). Germline trimming cut 4 bases from V and 7 bases from J; bases unmatched to any gene: 7. Here the CDR3 reads CASSSQGSGNIQYF. The DNA of the CDR3 is TGTGCCAGCAGTTCACAGGGGTCCGGGAACATTCAGTACTTC.

This sequence joins TRBV7-8 and TRBJ2-3, with no clear D. This CDR3 comprises 13 residues. Germline V lookup: CDR1 SGHVS, CDR2 FQNEAQ. V shed 5 bases and J shed 5 bases, with 11 bases lying between them. The CDR3, as DNA: TGTGCCAGCAGCCCCGGGTGGTTAGATACGCAGTATTTT. Translating it yields CASSPGWLDTQYF.

The CDR3 protein is CASSLGTAYNEQFF. CDR3 in DNA: TGTGCCAGCAGTTTAGGGACAGCCTACAATGAGCAGTTCTTC. This chain uses TRBV27 with TRBJ2-1; 7 bases are a match to TRBD1. Germline values: CDR1 MNHEY, CDR2 SMNVEV (reference sequence). V dropped 2 bases and J dropped 2; count of bases not matched to a gene: 0. There are 14 residues in the CDR3.

The chain carries TRBV7-3 and TRBJ2-1, with 13 positions matching TRBD2. The CDR3 loop spans 15 amino acids. J lost 9 bases, V lost 6 bases, and 8 bases had no gene match. Germline CDR1 SGHTA, CDR2 FQGTGA. CDR3 DNA sequence: TGTGCCAGCAGTTTACTAGCGGGAGGGCTGGTTGAGCAGTTCTTC. This codes for CASSLLAGGLVEQFF. Supplemented by reference TRBV7-3 and TRBJ2-1, the full variable domain reads GAGVSQTPSNKVTEKGKYVELRCDPISGHTALYWYRQSLGQGPEFLIYFQGTGAADDSGLPNDRFFAVRPEGSVSTLKIQRTERGDSAVYLCASSLLAGGLVEQFFGPGTRLTVL.

V gene TRBV27 combines with J gene TRBJ1-5; D call uncertain. Trimming stripped 0 bases from V and 3 bases from J, with 6 bases between. Germline loops: CDR1 MNHEY, CDR2 SMNVEV (reference sequence). The CDR3 runs 14 residues. The CDR3 coding sequence is TGTGCCAGCAGTTTATCAGGAGACAATCAGCCCCAGCATTTT. It yields the protein CASSLSGDNQPQHF.

CDR3 amino acids: CASSLGPSGTQETQYF. Here the CDR3 DNA reads TGTGCCAGCAGCTTGGGCCCAAGCGGGACCCAAGAGACCCAGTACTTC. This chain connects TRBV5-6 to TRBJ2-5; 7 bases align to TRBD2. The CDR3 has 16 residues. With V trimmed by 0 bases and J by 1 base, 6 bases remained unmatched. Germline V CDR1 and CDR2: SGHDT, YYEEEE.

The chain joins TRBV7-8 to TRBJ2-7; a possible D gene is TRBD1 (5 bases). Germline V gene sequence: CDR1 SGHVS, CDR2 FQNEAQ. V dropped 4 bases and J dropped 6 bases, with 22 bases sitting between them. This CDR3 is built from 16 residues. CDR3 coding DNA: TGTGCCAGCAGCTCAAACCAGGGCGCCTTACGGTCCGAGCAGTACTTC. The encoded protein is CASSSNQGALRSEQYF.

The CDR3 nucleotides read TGTGCCAGCAGCTTAGGACTAGCGGCCTACGAGCAGTACTTC. The encoded protein is CASSLGLAAYEQYF. The rearrangement uses TRBV13 and TRBJ2-7, with TRBD2 matching 8 bases. Germline CDR1 reads PRHDT; CDR2 reads FYEKMQ (reference sequence). Trimming at V came to 0 bases and at J to 2 bases, leaving 0 bases not matched to a gene. This CDR3 comprises 14 residues.

The V and J genes are TRBV29-1 and TRBJ1-2, with D perhaps TRBD1 (5 bases). The CDR3 loop spans 15 amino acids. V lost 7 bases to trimming and J lost 0 bases, with 18 bases between them. Germline CDR1 reads SQVTM; CDR2 reads ANQGSEA. CDR3 DNA sequence: TGCAGCGCTGTGCCCGACAGCCTCGCTAACTATGGCTACACCTTC. Translating gives CSAVPDSLANYGYTF.

The chain combines TRBV7-9 with TRBJ1-2; D is unclear. Germline CDR1 reads SEHNR; CDR2 reads FQNEAQ (reference sequence). The CDR3 has 12 amino acids. Trimming cost V 5 bases and J 7 bases, with 11 bases left between them. The CDR3 DNA reads TGTGCCAGCAGCCCTGCTAGTGGTGGCTACACCTTC. Encoded protein: CASSPASGGYTF.